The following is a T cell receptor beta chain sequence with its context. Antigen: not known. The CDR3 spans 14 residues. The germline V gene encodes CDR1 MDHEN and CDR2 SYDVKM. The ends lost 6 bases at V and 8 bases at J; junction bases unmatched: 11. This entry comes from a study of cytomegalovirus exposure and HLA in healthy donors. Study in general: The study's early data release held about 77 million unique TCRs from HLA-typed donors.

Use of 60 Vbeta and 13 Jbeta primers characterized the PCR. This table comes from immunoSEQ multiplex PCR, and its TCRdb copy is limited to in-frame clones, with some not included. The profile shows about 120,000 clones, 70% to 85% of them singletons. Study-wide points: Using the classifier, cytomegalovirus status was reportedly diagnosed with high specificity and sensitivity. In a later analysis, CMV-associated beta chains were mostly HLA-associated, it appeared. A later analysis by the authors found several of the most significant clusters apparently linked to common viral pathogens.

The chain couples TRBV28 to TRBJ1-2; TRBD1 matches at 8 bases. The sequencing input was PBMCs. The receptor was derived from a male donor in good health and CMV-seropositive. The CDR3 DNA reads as TGTGCCAGCAGGTTTCAGGGGGCCCTAGGGGGCTACACCTTC. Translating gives CASRFQGALGGYTF.